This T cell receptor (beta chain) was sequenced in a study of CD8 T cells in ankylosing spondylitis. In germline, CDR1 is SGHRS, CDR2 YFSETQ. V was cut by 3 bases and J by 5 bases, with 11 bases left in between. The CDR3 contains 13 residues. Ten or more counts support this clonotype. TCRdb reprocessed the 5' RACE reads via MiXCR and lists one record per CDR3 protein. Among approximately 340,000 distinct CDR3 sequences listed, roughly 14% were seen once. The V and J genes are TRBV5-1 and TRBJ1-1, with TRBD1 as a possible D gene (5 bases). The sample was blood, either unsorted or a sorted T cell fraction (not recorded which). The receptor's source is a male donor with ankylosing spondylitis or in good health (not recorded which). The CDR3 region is CASSSQGRTEAFF. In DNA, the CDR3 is TGCGCCAGCAGCTCCCAGGGAAGGACTGAAGCTTTCTTT. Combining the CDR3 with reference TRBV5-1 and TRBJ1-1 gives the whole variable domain KAGVTQTPRYLIKTRGQQVTLSCSPISGHRSVSWYQQTPGQGLQFLFEYFSETQRNKGNFPGRFSGRQFSNSRSEMNVSTLELGDSALYLCASSSQGRTEAFFGQGTRLTVV.